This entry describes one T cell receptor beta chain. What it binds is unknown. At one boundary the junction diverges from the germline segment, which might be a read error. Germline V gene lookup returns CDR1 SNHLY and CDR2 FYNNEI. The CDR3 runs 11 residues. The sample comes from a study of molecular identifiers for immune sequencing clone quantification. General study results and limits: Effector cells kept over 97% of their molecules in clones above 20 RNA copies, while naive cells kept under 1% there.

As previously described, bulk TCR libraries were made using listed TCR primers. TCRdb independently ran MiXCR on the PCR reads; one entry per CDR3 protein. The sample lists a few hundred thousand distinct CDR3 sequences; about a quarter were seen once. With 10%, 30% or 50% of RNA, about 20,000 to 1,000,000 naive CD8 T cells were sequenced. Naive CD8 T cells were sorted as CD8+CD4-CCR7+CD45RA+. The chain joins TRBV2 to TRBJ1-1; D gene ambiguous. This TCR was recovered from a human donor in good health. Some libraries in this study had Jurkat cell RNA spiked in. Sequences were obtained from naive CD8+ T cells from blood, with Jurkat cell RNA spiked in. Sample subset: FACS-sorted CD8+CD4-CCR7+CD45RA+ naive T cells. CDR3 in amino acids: CASSGKHHLIF. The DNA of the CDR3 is TGTGCCAGCAGTGGTAAACACCACCTGATCTTT.